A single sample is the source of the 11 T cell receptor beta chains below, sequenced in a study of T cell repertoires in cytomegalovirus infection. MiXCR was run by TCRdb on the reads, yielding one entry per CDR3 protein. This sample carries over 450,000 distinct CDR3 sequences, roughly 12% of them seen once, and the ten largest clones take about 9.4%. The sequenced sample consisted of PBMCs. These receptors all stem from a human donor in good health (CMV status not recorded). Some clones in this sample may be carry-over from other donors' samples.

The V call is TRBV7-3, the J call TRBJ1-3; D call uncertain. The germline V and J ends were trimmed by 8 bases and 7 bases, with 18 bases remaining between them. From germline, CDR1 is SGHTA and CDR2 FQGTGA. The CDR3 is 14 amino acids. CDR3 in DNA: TGTGCCAGCCTTCGGCCGGAGACGCGGAACACCATATATTTT. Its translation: CASLRPETRNTIYF.

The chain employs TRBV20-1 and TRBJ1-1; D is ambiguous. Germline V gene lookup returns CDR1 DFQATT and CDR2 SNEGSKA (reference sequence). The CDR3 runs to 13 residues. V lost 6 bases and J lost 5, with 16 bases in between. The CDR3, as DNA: TGCAGTGCCGGTGACAACGGCGGTACTGAAGCTTTCTTT. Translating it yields CSAGDNGGTEAFF.

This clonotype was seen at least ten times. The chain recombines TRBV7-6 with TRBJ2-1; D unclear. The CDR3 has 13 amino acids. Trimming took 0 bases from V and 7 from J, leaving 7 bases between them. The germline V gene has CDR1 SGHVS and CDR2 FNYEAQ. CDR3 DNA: TGTGCCAGCAGCTTAGCGTCTACAAATGAGCAGTTCTTC. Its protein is CASSLASTNEQFF. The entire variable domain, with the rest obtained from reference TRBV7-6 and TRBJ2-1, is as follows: GAGVSQSPRYKVTKRGQDVALRCDPISGHVSLYWYRQALGQGPEFLTYFNYEAQQDKSGLPNDRFSAERPEGSISTLTIQRTEQRDSAMYRCASSLASTNEQFFGPGTRLTVL.

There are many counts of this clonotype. This CDR3 is CASIKTSAGGNTQYF. The CDR3 bases are TGTGCCAGCATCAAGACTAGCGCCGGGGGAAATACGCAGTATTTT. The chain combines TRBV6-1 with TRBJ2-3, with 8 bases identical to TRBD2. Germline V gene data show CDR1 as MNHNS and CDR2 as SASEGT. V was clipped by 7 bases and J by 7 bases; unmatched bases: 13. CDR3 length: 15 amino acids.

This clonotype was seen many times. CDR3 nucleotide sequence: TGTGCCAGCAGTTGGGGCAGGGGCGCTTTCTTT. As protein: CASSWGRGAFF. The rearrangement joins TRBV25-1 to TRBJ1-1; weak D call: TRBD1 (6 bases). The V and J ends lost 5 bases and 11 bases respectively, with 12 bases between them. The V gene's germline CDR1 is MGHDK and CDR2 SYGVNS. This CDR3 is built from 11 residues. The full variable domain, in which reference TRBV25-1 and TRBJ1-1 provide the parts outside the CDR3, is EADIYQTPRYLVIGTGKKITLECSQTMGHDKMYWYQQDPGMELHLIHYSYGVNSTEKGDLSSESTVSRIRTEHFPLTLESARPSHTSQYLCASSWGRGAFFGQGTRLTVV.

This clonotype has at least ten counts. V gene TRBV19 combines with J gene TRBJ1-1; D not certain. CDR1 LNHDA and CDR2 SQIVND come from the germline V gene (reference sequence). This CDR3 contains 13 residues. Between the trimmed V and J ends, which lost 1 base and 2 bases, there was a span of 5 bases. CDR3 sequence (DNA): TGTGCCAGTAGTATAGGTTTTAACACTGAAGCTTTCTTT. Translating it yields CASSIGFNTEAFF.

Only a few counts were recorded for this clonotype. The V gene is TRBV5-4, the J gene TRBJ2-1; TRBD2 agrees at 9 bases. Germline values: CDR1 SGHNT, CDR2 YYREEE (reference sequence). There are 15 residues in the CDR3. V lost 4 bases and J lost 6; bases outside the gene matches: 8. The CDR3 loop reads CASSLPGLASNEQFF. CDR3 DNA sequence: TGTGCCAGCAGCCTACCCGGACTAGCGTCCAATGAGCAGTTCTTC.

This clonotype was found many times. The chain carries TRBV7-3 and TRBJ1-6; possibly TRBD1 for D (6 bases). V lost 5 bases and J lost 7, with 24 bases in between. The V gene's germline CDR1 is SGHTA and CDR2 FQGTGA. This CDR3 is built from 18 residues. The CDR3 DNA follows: TGTGCCAGCAGCCGAGAACAGGGTTTTAGGTTTCGGAATTCACCCCTCCACTTT. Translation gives CASSREQGFRFRNSPLHF.

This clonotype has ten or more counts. CDR3 amino acids: CAISDPGLAGVGYEQYF. In nucleotides, the CDR3 is TGTGCCATCAGTGACCCGGGACTAGCGGGAGTGGGGTACGAGCAGTACTTC. The rearrangement joins TRBV10-3 to TRBJ2-7, with 14 nucleotides matching TRBD2. CDR1 and CDR2 (germline): ENHRY, SYGVKD. This CDR3 region has 17 residues. Trimming removed 3 bases from V and 4 bases from J; junction bases left unmatched: 8.

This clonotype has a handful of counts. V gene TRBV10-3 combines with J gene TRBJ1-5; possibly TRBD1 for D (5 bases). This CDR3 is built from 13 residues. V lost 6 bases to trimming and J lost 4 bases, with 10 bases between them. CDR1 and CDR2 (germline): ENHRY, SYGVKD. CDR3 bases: TGTGCCATCAGGGGGCCGATTAATCAGCCCCAGCATTTT. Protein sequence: CAIRGPINQPQHF.

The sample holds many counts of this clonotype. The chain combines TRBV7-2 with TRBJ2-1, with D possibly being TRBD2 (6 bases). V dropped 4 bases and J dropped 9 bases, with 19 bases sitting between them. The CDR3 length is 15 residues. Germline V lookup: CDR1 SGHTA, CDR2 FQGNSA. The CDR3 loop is CASSSSRGGASEQFF. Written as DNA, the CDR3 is TGTGCCAGCAGCTCTAGCCGAGGAGGGGCCAGTGAGCAGTTCTTC.